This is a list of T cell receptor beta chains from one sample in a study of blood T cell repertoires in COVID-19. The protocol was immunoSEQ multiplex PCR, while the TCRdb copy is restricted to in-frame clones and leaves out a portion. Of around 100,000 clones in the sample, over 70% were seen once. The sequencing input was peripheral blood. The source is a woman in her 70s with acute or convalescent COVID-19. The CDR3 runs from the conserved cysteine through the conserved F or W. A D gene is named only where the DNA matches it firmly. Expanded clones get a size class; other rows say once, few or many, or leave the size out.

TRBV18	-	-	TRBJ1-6	CASSPPGGRRANSPLHF	TGTGCCAGCTCACCTCCGGGGGGTCGGAGGGCCAATTCACCCCTCCACTTT
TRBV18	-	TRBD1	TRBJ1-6	CASSPGTENSPLHF	TGTGCCAGCTCGCCCGGGACAGAGAATTCACCCCTCCACTTT
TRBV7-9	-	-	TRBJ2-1	CASSLLGYNEQFF	TGTGCCAGCAGCCTACTAGGGTACAATGAGCAGTTCTTC
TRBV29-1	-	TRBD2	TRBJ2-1	CSVENPFGAGGLNEQFF	TGCAGCGTTGAGAATCCCTTTGGGGCGGGGGGTTTGAATGAGCAGTTCTTC
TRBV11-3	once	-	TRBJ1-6	CASSLFPFRRDNSPLHF	TGTGCCAGCAGCTTATTCCCTTTCAGGAGGGATAATTCACCCCTCCACTTT
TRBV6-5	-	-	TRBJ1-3	CASMLYSGNTIYF	TGTGCCAGCATGCTATACTCTGGAAACACCATATATTTT
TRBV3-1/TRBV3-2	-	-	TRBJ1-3	CASSQGGGVGNTIYF	TGTGCCAGCAGCCAAGGCGGGGGCGTCGGGAACACCATATATTTT
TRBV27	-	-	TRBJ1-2	CASKGPTLGYTF	TGTGCCAGCAAGGGGCCCACACTTGGCTACACCTTC
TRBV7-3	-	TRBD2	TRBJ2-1	CASSLMSGGNEQFF	TGTGCCAGCAGCTTAATGAGCGGGGGCAATGAGCAGTTCTTC
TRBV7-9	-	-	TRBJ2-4	CASSFGENIQYF	TGTGCCAGCTCATTCGGGGAGAACATTCAGTACTTC
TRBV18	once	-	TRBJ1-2	CASSPYLQGTGYGYTF	TGTGCCAGCTCACCTTACCTACAGGGAACGGGATATGGCTACACCTTC
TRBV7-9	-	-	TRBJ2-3	CASSPSSWGLLTDTQYF	TGTGCCAGCAGCCCCTCTAGTTGGGGACTCCTCACAGATACGCAGTATTTT
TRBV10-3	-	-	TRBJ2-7	CAISESRVGIYEQYF	TGTGCCATCAGTGAGTCGAGGGTGGGGATATACGAGCAGTACTTC
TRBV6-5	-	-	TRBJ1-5	CASSWTQGQPQHF	TGTGCCAGCAGTTGGACCCAGGGTCAGCCCCAGCATTTT
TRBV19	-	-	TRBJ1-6	CASQTGYNSPLHF	TGTGCCAGCCAGACAGGTTATAATTCACCCCTCCACTTT
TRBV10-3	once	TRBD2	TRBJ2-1	CASSGILYNEQFF	TGTGCCTCTAGCGGGATACTGTACAATGAGCAGTTCTTC
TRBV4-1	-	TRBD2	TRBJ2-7	CASSQDKERGNYEQYF	TGCGCCAGCAGCCAAGATAAGGAGCGGGGCAACTACGAGCAGTACTTC
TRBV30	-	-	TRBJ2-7	CAWTDSFYEQYF	TGTGCCTGGACGGACTCCTTCTACGAGCAGTACTTC
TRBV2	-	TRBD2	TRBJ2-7	CASSEGRTSGGEQYF	TGTGCCAGCAGTGAAGGTCGGACCTCGGGGGGGGAGCAGTACTTC
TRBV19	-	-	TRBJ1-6	CASSISGALRSPLHF	TGTGCCAGTAGTATCAGCGGGGCCCTTAGGTCACCCCTCCACTTT
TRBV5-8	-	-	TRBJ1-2	CASSPRWGENYGYTF	TGTGCCAGCAGCCCTAGGTGGGGAGAGAACTATGGCTACACCTTC
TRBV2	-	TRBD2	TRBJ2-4	CASSEVRLAGGQVKNIQYF	TGTGCCAGCAGTGAAGTACGGCTAGCGGGGGGGCAGGTCAAAAACATTCAGTACTTC
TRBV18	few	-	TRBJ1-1	CASSPLLPGANDSPGAFF	TGTGCCAGCTCACCCCTCCTCCCCGGTGCCAACGACAGTCCGGGAGCTTTCTTT
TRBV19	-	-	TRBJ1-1	CASSPGRSTEAFF	TGTGCCAGTAGTCCAGGGAGGTCGACTGAAGCTTTCTTT
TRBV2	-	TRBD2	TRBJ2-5	CASSLGLAGAPGGTQYF	TGTGCCAGCAGCCTAGGACTAGCGGGGGCCCCAGGGGGGACCCAGTACTTC
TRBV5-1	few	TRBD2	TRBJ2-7	CASSLGTSGGYEQYF	TGCGCCAGCAGCTTAGGGACTAGCGGGGGGTACGAGCAGTACTTC
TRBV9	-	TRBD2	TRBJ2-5	CASSVRTGAGETQYF	TGTGCCAGCAGCGTACGAACGGGAGCGGGGGAGACCCAGTACTTC
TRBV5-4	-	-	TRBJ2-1	CASREDYPANEQFF	TGTGCCAGCAGGGAGGACTACCCGGCCAATGAGCAGTTCTTC
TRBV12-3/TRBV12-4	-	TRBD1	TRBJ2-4	CASSGDREGIQYF	TGTGCCAGCAGCGGTGACAGGGAAGGCATTCAGTACTTC
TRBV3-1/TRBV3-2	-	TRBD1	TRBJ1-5	CASSPGTGGTSQHF	TGTGCCAGCAGCCCAGGGACAGGGGGGACATCCCAGCATTTT
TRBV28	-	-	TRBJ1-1	CASSFGSYEAFF	TGTGCCAGCAGTTTTGGGAGCTATGAAGCTTTCTTT
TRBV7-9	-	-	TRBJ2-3	CASSLWIGTSTDTQYF	TGTGCCAGCAGCTTATGGATCGGGACTAGCACAGATACGCAGTATTTT
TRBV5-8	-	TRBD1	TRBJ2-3	CASSSGQVFSSTDTQYF	TGTGCCAGCAGCTCGGGACAGGTTTTTTCGAGCACAGATACGCAGTATTTT
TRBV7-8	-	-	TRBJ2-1	CASSLDRANNEQFF	TGTGCCAGCAGCTTAGACAGGGCGAACAATGAGCAGTTCTTC
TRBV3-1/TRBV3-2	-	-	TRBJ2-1	CASSQGRGPYNEQFF	TGTGCCAGCAGCCAAGGGCGGGGGCCCTACAATGAGCAGTTCTTC
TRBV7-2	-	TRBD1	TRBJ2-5	CASSRDRGRGWSQETQYF	TGTGCCAGCAGCCGGGACAGGGGAAGAGGATGGAGCCAAGAGACCCAGTACTTC
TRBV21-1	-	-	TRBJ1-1	CASSKGGTQNTEAFF	TGTGCCAGCAGCAAGGGAGGAACACAGAACACTGAAGCTTTCTTT
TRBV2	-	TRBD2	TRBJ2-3	CASSEGRGGASDTQYF	TGTGCCAGCAGTGAAGGTCGCGGGGGGGCATCAGATACGCAGTATTTT
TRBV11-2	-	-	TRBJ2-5	CASSRDSPETQYF	TGTGCCAGCAGCCGCGACTCTCCAGAGACCCAGTACTTC
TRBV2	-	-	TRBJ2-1	CASRLESWGPYNEQFF	TGTGCCAGCAGATTGGAGTCCTGGGGGCCCTACAATGAGCAGTTCTTC
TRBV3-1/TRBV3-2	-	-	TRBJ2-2	CASSNSPGGELFF	TGTGCCAGCAGTAATAGTCCTGGCGGGGAGCTGTTTTTT
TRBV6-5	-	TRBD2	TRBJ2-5	CASRPSGGAGETQYF	TGTGCCAGCAGGCCTAGCGGGGGGGCCGGGGAGACCCAGTACTTC
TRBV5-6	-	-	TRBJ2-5	CASSLQGVEETQYF	TGTGCCAGCAGCTTACAGGGAGTAGAAGAGACCCAGTACTTC
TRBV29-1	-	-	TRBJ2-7	CSVAEVANEQYF	TGCAGCGTCGCCGAAGTGGCAAACGAGCAGTACTTC
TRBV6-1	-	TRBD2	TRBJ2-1	CASSESVLAGVNEQFF	TGTGCCAGCAGTGAAAGCGTACTAGCGGGAGTCAATGAGCAGTTCTTC
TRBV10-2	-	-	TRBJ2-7	CASTSQTGPTYEQYF	TGCGCCAGCACTTCTCAGACAGGCCCTACCTACGAGCAGTACTTC
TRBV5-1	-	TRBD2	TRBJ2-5	CASSPSGTSIETQYF	TGCGCCAGCAGCCCGTCCGGGACTAGCATCGAGACCCAGTACTTC
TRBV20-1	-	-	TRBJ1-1	CSADMNTEAFF	TGCAGTGCTGACATGAACACTGAAGCTTTCTTT
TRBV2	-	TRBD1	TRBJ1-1	CASNPTGGRAFF	TGTGCCAGCAATCCTACAGGGGGCAGGGCTTTCTTT
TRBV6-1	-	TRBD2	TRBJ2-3	CASSSGRGNTQYF	TGTGCCAGCAGCAGCGGGAGGGGTAATACGCAGTATTTT
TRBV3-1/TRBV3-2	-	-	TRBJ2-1	CASSQVNSLNEQFF	TGTGCCAGCAGCCAAGTTAATAGCCTAAATGAGCAGTTCTTC
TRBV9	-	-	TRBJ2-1	CASTAQGGNNEQFF	TGTGCCAGCACCGCCCAGGGGGGAAACAATGAGCAGTTCTTC